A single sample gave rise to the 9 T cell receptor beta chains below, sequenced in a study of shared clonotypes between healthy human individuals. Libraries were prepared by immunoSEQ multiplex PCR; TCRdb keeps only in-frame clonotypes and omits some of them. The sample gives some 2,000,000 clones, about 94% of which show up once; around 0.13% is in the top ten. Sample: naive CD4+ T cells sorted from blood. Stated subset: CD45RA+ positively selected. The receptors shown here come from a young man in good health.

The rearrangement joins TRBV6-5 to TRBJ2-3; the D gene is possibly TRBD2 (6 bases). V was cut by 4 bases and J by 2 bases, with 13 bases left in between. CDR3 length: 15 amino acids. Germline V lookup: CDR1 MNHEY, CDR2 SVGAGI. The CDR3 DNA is TGTGCCAGCAGTTCCCAGGGAGGAGTCACAGATACGCAGTATTTT. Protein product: CASSSQGGVTDTQYF.

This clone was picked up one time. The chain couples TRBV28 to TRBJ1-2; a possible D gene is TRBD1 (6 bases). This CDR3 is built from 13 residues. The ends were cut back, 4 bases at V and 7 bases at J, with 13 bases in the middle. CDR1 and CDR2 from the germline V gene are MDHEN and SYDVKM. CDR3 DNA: TGTGCCAGCAGTTATGCCGACAGGTCTGGCTACACCTTC. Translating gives CASSYADRSGYTF.

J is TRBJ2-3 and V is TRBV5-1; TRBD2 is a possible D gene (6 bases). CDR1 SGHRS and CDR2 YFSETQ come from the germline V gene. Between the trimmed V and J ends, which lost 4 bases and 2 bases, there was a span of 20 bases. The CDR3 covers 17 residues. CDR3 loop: CASSRDSQDRITDTQYF. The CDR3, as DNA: TGCGCCAGCAGCCGGGACTCCCAAGATCGAATCACAGATACGCAGTATTTT.

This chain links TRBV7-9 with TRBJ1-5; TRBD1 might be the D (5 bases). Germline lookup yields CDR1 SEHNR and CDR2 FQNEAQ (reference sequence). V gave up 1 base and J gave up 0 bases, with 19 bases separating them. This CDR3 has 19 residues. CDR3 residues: CASSLGLGQGYDSNQPQHF. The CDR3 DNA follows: TGTGCCAGCAGCTTAGGGCTGGGGCAGGGATACGATAGCAATCAGCCCCAGCATTTT.

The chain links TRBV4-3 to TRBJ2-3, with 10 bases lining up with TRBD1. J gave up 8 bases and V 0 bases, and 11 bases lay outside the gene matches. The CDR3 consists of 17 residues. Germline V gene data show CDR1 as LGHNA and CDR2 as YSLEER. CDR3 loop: CASSQDFQRTGGSTQYF. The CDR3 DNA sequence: TGCGCCAGCAGCCAAGATTTCCAAAGGACAGGGGGGAGTACGCAGTATTTT.

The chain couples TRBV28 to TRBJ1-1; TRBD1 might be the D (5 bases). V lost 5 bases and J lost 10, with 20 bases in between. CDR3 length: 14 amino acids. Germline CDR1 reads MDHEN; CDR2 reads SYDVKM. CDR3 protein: CASSATGRLGGAFF. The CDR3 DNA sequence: TGTGCCAGCAGTGCGACCGGGCGCCTGGGGGGAGCTTTCTTT.

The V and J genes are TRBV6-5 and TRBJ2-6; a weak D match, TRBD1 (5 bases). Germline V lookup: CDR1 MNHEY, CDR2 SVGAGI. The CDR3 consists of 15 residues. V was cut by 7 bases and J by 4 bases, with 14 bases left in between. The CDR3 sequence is CASTSGQSGANVLTF. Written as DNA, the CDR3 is TGTGCCAGCACATCAGGGCAATCAGGGGCCAACGTCCTGACTTTC.

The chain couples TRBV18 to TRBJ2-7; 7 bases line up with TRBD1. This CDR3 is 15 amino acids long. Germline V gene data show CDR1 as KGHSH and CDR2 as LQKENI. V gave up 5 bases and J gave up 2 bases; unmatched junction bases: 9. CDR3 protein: CASSAGQVETYEQYF. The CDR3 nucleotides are TGTGCCAGCTCAGCCGGACAGGTGGAAACCTACGAGCAGTACTTC. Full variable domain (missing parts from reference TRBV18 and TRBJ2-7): NAGVMQNPRHLVRRRGQEARLRCSPMKGHSHVYWYRQLPEEGLKFMVYLQKENIIDESGMPKERFSAEFPKEGPSILRIQQVVRGDSAAYFCASSAGQVETYEQYFGPGTRLTVT.

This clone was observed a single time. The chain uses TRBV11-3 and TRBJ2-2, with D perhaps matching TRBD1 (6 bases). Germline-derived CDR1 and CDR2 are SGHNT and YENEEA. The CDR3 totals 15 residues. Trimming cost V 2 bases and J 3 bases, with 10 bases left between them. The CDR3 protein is CASSLQGSDTGELFF. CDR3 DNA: TGTGCCAGCAGCTTACAGGGGTCGGACACCGGGGAGCTGTTTTTT.